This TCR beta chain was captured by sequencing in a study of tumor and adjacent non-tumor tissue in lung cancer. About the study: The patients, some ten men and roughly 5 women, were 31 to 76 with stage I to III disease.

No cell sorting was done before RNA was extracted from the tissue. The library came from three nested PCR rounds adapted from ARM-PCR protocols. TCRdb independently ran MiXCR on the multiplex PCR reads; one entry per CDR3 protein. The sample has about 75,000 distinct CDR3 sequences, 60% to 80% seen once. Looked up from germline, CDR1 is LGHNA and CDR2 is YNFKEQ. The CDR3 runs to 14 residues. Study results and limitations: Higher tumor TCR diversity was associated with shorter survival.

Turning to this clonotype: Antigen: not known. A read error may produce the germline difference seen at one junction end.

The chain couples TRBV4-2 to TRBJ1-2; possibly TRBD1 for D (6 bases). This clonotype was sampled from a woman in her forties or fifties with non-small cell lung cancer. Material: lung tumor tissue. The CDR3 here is CASSHQGGNYGYTF. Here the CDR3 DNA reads TGCGCCAGCAGCCATCAAGGGGGTAACTATGGCTACACCTTC.